One TCR beta chain is described in this entry. Its antigen remains unidentified. This sample stems from a study of human T cells and chemical hapten exposure. On the study more broadly: Patients got weekly scalp diphenylcyclopropenone doses over the roughly 22-week study. TCR yields per sample varied, mainly owing to small pooled library volume differences. Overall study results and limits: Counts of expanded TCRs (at PT1) showed a positive correlation with patch test score. Among expanded TCRs, significantly more large CDR3 similarity clusters formed than among controls.

Time point specified: patch test 1, 2 weeks after DPC sensitization. Treatment of the sample: therapeutic diphenylcyclopropenone sensitization with weekly scalp DPC. TCRdb redid the calling of the RACE reads with MiXCR, one entry per CDR3 protein. This sample has under 200,000 distinct CDR3 sequences, with about 14% found just once. CDR3 length: 15 amino acids. Germline CDR1 SGDLS, CDR2 YYNGEE. Trimming stripped 0 bases from V and 0 bases from J, with 9 bases between. The chain links TRBV9 to TRBJ1-1; no firm D call. The sequence was obtained from a woman aged 25 to 39 with alopecia areata. Some clones in this sample may be carry-over from other donors' samples. Source: whole blood, taken in connection with sensitization to the hapten diphenylcyclopropenone (DPC). For the CDR3, the DNA is TGTGCCAGCAGCGTAGCTGCAGGCATGAACACTGAAGCTTTCTTT. Its protein product is CASSVAAGMNTEAFF. Full variable domain (outside the CDR3, taken from reference TRBV9 and TRBJ1-1): DSGVTQTPKHLITATGQRVTLRCSPRSGDLSVYWYQQSLDQGLQFLIQYYNGEERAKGNILERFSAQQFPDLHSELNLSSLELGDSALYFCASSVAAGMNTEAFFGQGTRLTVV.